These 32 T cell receptor beta chains were sequenced from one sample in a study of T cells after somatic rescue of genetic block. TCRdb keeps only in-frame clones here, not all; method: immunoSEQ multiplex PCR. This repertoire shows around 67,000 clones, about nine tenths found once; its top ten account for approximately 2.7%. What was sequenced was peripheral blood mononuclear cells (PBMCs). The receptors were sampled from a man younger than 40.

The genes are TRBV2 and TRBJ2-2; 11 bases match TRBD1. The trim removed 7 bases at V and 5 bases at J, leaving 12 bases unmatched. Germline V gives CDR1 SNHLY, CDR2 FYNNEI. The CDR3 sequence is 17 residues long. In DNA form, the CDR3 reads TGTGCCAGCACCAGGTCCCGGGACAGGGGGTCGACCGGGGAGCTGTTTTTT. This gives the protein CASTRSRDRGSTGELFF.

This clone was seen a single time. The chain is built from TRBV18 and TRBJ2-7; possible D gene TRBD1, 6 bases. Germline CDR1 and CDR2: KGHSH and LQKENI. Trimming removed 3 bases from V and 6 bases from J, with 15 bases in between. CDR3 size: 14 residues. CDR3: CASSPVTGFGEQYF. As DNA, the CDR3 is TGTGCCAGCTCACCGGTTACAGGGTTCGGCGAGCAGTACTTC.

The sample holds one count of this clone. The V call is TRBV28, the J call TRBJ2-1; D possibly matches TRBD1 or TRBD2 (7 bases each). Trimming removed 7 bases at V and 7 bases at J, with 14 bases between. Germline V gives CDR1 MDHEN, CDR2 SYDVKM. The CDR3 length is 13 residues. The CDR3 here is CASTGGRGNEQFF. The DNA of the CDR3 is TGTGCCAGCACGGGGGGCAGGGGGAATGAGCAGTTCTTC.

The chain is built from TRBV19 and TRBJ2-4; 7 bases are a match to TRBD1. The CDR3 is 20 amino acids. Germline trimming cut 5 bases from V and 0 bases from J; bases unmatched to any gene: 19. Germline values: CDR1 LNHDA, CDR2 SQIVND (reference sequence). As DNA, the CDR3 is TGTGCCAGTAGTCTCATCCCCCCCGGGACAGAGAATTTAGCCAAAAACATTCAGTACTTC. As protein: CASSLIPPGTENLAKNIQYF.

This clone was seen a handful of times. The chain has TRBV10-1 and TRBJ1-3, with D possibly matching TRBD1 (6 bases). The CDR3 length is 14 residues. V lost 2 bases to trimming and J lost 3 bases, with 8 bases between them. Germline V gene lookup returns CDR1 WNHNN and CDR2 SYGVQD (reference sequence). The CDR3 bases are TGCGCCAGCAGTGAGGGGGGCCGTGGAAACACCATATATTTT. Translating gives CASSEGGRGNTIYF.

The chain joins TRBV7-9 to TRBJ1-2; 8 nucleotides match TRBD1. Germline values: CDR1 SEHNR, CDR2 FQNEAQ (reference sequence). Trimming took 5 bases from V and 4 from J; bases not matched to a gene: 9. The CDR3 is 15 residues long. DNA for the CDR3: TGTGCCAGCAGCCCCGTGACAGGGGAAGGCTATGGCTACACCTTC. This gives the protein CASSPVTGEGYGYTF.

The chain links TRBV5-1 to TRBJ2-2; 7 bases map to TRBD2. The length of the CDR3 is 15 residues. Losses at the gene ends were 1 base for V and 3 bases for J; bases not matched to a gene: 3. Germline-derived CDR1 and CDR2 are SGHRS and YFSETQ. The chain's CDR3 is CASSLSRGYTGELFF. CDR3 DNA sequence: TGCGCCAGCAGCTTGTCGCGGGGGTACACCGGGGAGCTGTTTTTT.

This chain connects TRBV30 to TRBJ1-2; possibly TRBD1 for D (5 bases). The germline V gene has CDR1 GTSNPN and CDR2 SVGIG (reference sequence). The CDR3 is made up of 15 amino acids. Trimming pared 0 bases from V and 4 bases from J, leaving 15 bases between. The CDR3 region is CAWSVTQGGIYGYTF. The CDR3 nucleotides are TGTGCCTGGAGTGTAACCCAGGGTGGTATCTATGGCTACACCTTC.

This clone is a singleton in its sample. The genes are TRBV27 and TRBJ2-3; D is possibly TRBD1 (6 bases). Germline values: CDR1 MNHEY, CDR2 SMNVEV (reference sequence). This CDR3 comprises 15 residues. V dropped 4 bases and J dropped 7 bases, with 18 bases sitting between them. This CDR3 reads CASSSSRGRWYTQYF. The CDR3 nucleotides are TGTGCCAGCAGTTCGTCTAGGGGGAGATGGTATACGCAGTATTTT.

In DNA form, the CDR3 reads TGCGCCAGCAGCCAAGTGTACCGGACTAGCGGGAGCCAAGAGACCCAGTACTTC. Protein sequence: CASSQVYRTSGSQETQYF. The rearrangement links TRBV4-3 to TRBJ2-5; 13 bases map to TRBD2. Germline values: CDR1 LGHNA, CDR2 YSLEER. The CDR3 loop spans 18 amino acids. V was clipped by 1 base and J by 1 base; unmatched bases: 6.

This rearrangement joins TRBV21-1 to TRBJ2-6; TRBD2 is taken as the D call from the table, unchecked against the DNA. TRBV21-1 is deemed a pseudogene. CDR3 length: 15 residues. The CDR3 loop is CASSNELSGANVLTF. The CDR3 nucleotides read TGTGCCAGCAGCAATGAGCTTTCTGGGGCCAACGTCCTGACTTTC.

This chain links TRBV5-4 with TRBJ2-7, with 11 bases fitting TRBD2. J lost 6 bases, V lost 0 bases, and 5 bases had no gene match. The CDR3 runs to 15 residues. Germline V gene lookup returns CDR1 SGHNT and CDR2 YYREEE (reference sequence). DNA for the CDR3: TGTGCCAGCAGCTTGGATCTAGCGGGAGGAGGCGAGCAGTACTTC. Translation: CASSLDLAGGGEQYF.

This clone has only a few counts. This chain joins TRBV20-1 and TRBJ2-1; D call uncertain. Germline-derived CDR1 and CDR2 are DFQATT and SNEGSKA (reference sequence). The CDR3 spans 11 residues. The V gene lost 0 bases and the J gene lost 9 bases, with 6 bases spanning the gap. CDR3 in DNA: TGCAGTGCTAGAGAGGGAAGTGAGCAGTTCTTC. Protein product: CSAREGSEQFF.

This clone has just one count. The J gene is TRBJ1-5, the V gene TRBV19, with D possibly TRBD1 on 5 matching bases. Trimming removed 3 bases from V and 0 bases from J, with 12 bases in between. The CDR3 is 16 residues long. Germline CDR1 is LNHDA and CDR2 is SQIVND (reference sequence). CDR3 sequence reads: CASSIWGWGSNQPQHF. In nucleotides, the CDR3 is TGTGCCAGTAGTATTTGGGGCTGGGGTAGCAATCAGCCCCAGCATTTT. Using reference TRBV19 and TRBJ1-5 for the parts outside the CDR3, the full variable domain is DGGITQSPKYLFRKEGQNVTLSCEQNLNHDAMYWYRQDPGQGLRLIYYSQIVNDFQKGDIAEGYSVSREKKESFPLTVTSAQKNPTAFYLCASSIWGWGSNQPQHFGDGTRLSIL.

The chain combines TRBV2 with TRBJ2-6; D gene ambiguous. Trimming pared 4 bases from V and 4 bases from J, leaving 2 bases between. The CDR3 contains 12 residues. Germline lookup yields CDR1 SNHLY and CDR2 FYNNEI. CDR3 nucleotide sequence: TGTGCCAGCAGTGTGGGGGCCAACGTCCTGACTTTC. Translation: CASSVGANVLTF.

The CDR3 coding sequence is TGTGCCAGCAGCTCCAGGGGGTCTTGGGACGAGCAGTACTTC. Translating gives CASSSRGSWDEQYF. The rearrangement joins TRBV5-5 to TRBJ2-7; 7 nucleotides align to TRBD1. This CDR3 has 14 residues. Germline loops: CDR1 SGHKS, CDR2 YYEKEE (reference sequence). The V segment lost 3 bases and the J segment 5 bases; nucleotides outside the gene matches: 8.

The chain has TRBV30 and TRBJ2-1; 12 bases map to TRBD1. CDR1 is GTSNPN, CDR2 SVGIG, per germline (reference sequence). The CDR3 is 15 amino acids. Germline trimming cut 7 bases from V and 9 bases from J; bases unmatched to any gene: 13. The CDR3 reads CAYTIRDRGLGEQFF. For the CDR3, the DNA is TGTGCCTACACTATCCGGGACAGGGGGCTGGGTGAGCAGTTCTTC.

The chain combines TRBV9 with TRBJ2-1; the D is unclear. CDR1 is SGDLS, CDR2 YYNGEE, per germline. Between the trimmed V and J ends, which lost 4 bases and 7 bases, there was a span of 12 bases. The CDR3 has 13 amino acids. This CDR3 reads CASSPHRVNEQFF. CDR3 nucleotide sequence: TGTGCCAGCAGCCCACACAGAGTAAATGAGCAGTTCTTC.

This clone was counted once. The chain recombines TRBV18 with TRBJ2-3; D is ambiguous. V lost 5 bases to trimming and J lost 1 base, with 7 bases between them. Germline CDR1 is KGHSH and CDR2 is LQKENI. This CDR3 has 13 residues. The CDR3 loop is CASSTQRTDTQYF. As DNA, the CDR3 is TGTGCCAGCTCAACTCAGCGCACAGATACGCAGTATTTT.

The rearrangement links TRBV7-2 to TRBJ1-1; D is unclear. Germline CDR1 and CDR2: SGHTA and FQGNSA. The germline V and J ends were trimmed by 1 base and 5 bases, with 11 bases remaining between them. The CDR3 totals 14 residues. The CDR3 DNA sequence: TGTGCCAGCAGCTTAGAAGGAGCGGTAACTGAAGCTTTCTTT. Translating it yields CASSLEGAVTEAFF.

The chain carries TRBV30 and TRBJ1-2; no definite D call. V lost 2 bases and J lost 4, with 14 bases in between. Germline-derived CDR1 and CDR2 are GTSNPN and SVGIG (reference sequence). This CDR3 contains 14 residues. CDR3 sequence reads: CAWSSGAVFYGYTF. The CDR3 DNA reads as TGTGCCTGGAGTTCTGGAGCCGTCTTCTATGGCTACACCTTC.

The chain has TRBV30 and TRBJ1-3; D is possibly TRBD1 (6 bases). This CDR3 has 14 amino acids. Trimming removed 2 bases from V and 3 bases from J, with 11 bases in between. Germline V gene sequence: CDR1 GTSNPN, CDR2 SVGIG (reference sequence). CDR3 residues: CAWSLGGRGNTIYF. The DNA for the CDR3 is TGTGCCTGGAGTCTGGGGGGCCGTGGAAACACCATATATTTT.

This clone was recorded once. V and J are TRBV5-4 and TRBJ1-4; 9 bases map to TRBD1. Per the germline V gene, CDR1 is SGHNT and CDR2 is YYREEE (reference sequence). This CDR3 is built from 15 residues. V dropped 0 bases and J dropped 6; count of bases not matched to a gene: 3. The CDR3, as DNA: TGTGCCAGCAGCTTGGGGGGGACAGGGTATGAAAAACTGTTTTTT. It encodes CASSLGGTGYEKLFF.

This sequence joins TRBV30 and TRBJ1-6; D perhaps matches TRBD1 (5 bases). V dropped 3 bases and J dropped 5 bases, with 14 bases sitting between them. The CDR3 is 15 amino acids. Germline V CDR1 and CDR2: GTSNPN, SVGIG (reference sequence). CDR3 nucleotides: TGTGCCTGGAGGGGAGAACGGGGGGATAATTCACCCCTCCACTTT. This gives the protein CAWRGERGDNSPLHF.

The V gene is TRBV5-6, the J gene TRBJ2-7, with 8 positions matching TRBD1. The CDR3 contains 13 residues. The germline gives CDR1 SGHDT, CDR2 YYEEEE. With V trimmed by 6 bases and J by 7 bases, 9 bases remained unmatched. The DNA for the CDR3 is TGTGCCAGCACCCGACAGGGGACAAGTGAGCAGTACTTC. Protein sequence: CASTRQGTSEQYF.

V gene TRBV9 combines with J gene TRBJ2-7; tentatively, D is TRBD2 (5 bases). The germline V gene encodes CDR1 SGDLS and CDR2 YYNGEE. The CDR3 runs to 13 residues. V was shortened by 4 bases and J by 5 bases, with 13 bases between the two germline ends. The CDR3 DNA sequence: TGTGCCAGCAGCCCTCGTGGGAGCCACGAGCAGTACTTC. Translating it yields CASSPRGSHEQYF.

The chain joins TRBV30 to TRBJ2-3; D is possibly TRBD2 (6 bases). Per the germline V gene, CDR1 is GTSNPN and CDR2 is SVGIG (reference sequence). Trimming took 1 base from V and 6 from J, leaving 20 bases between them. The CDR3 length is 16 residues. The CDR3 nucleotides are TGTGCCTGGAGTGCCCGGGACTCCAATCGAGTGGATACGCAGTATTTT. It yields the protein CAWSARDSNRVDTQYF. Full variable domain (missing parts from reference TRBV30 and TRBJ2-3): SQTIHQWPATLVQPVGSPLSLECTVEGTSNPNLYWYRQAAGRGLQLLFYSVGIGQISSEVPQNLSASRPQDRQFILSSKKLLLSDSGFYLCAWSARDSNRVDTQYFGPGTRLTVL.

V and J are TRBV28 and TRBJ2-5; D perhaps matches TRBD2 (6 bases). In germline, CDR1 is MDHEN, CDR2 SYDVKM. V was clipped by 5 bases and J by 1 base, with 11 bases between them. The CDR3 contains 14 residues. Here the CDR3 reads CASSTTSPQETQYF. The CDR3 region has the DNA TGTGCCAGCAGTACGACTAGTCCCCAAGAGACCCAGTACTTC.

The rearrangement links TRBV19 to TRBJ2-3, with 9 bases matching TRBD1. Germline V lookup: CDR1 LNHDA, CDR2 SQIVND (reference sequence). V gave up 1 base and J gave up 2 bases; unmatched junction bases: 4. The CDR3 contains 16 residues. CDR3 nucleotides: TGTGCCAGTAGTATAGCCGGGACAGGGTTCACAGATACGCAGTATTTT. This translates into CASSIAGTGFTDTQYF.

The V call is TRBV12-5, the J call TRBJ2-1; 7 nucleotides match TRBD2. V dropped 1 base and J dropped 7; count of bases not matched to a gene: 10. The CDR3 consists of 16 residues. Germline CDR1 LGHNT, CDR2 FRNRAP. CDR3 coding DNA: TGTGCTAGTGGTTTGGACCCCGGGGGGTTTATAAATGAGCAGTTCTTC. It yields the protein CASGLDPGGFINEQFF.

V and J are TRBV27 and TRBJ2-7; 8 bases are shared with TRBD2. With V trimmed by 5 bases and J by 3 bases, 6 bases remained unmatched. Germline V gene data show CDR1 as MNHEY and CDR2 as SMNVEV (reference sequence). This CDR3 contains 14 residues. In nucleotides, the CDR3 is TGTGCCAGCAGTATCCATAGCGGGATCTACGAGCAGTACTTC. Encoded protein: CASSIHSGIYEQYF.

The V call is TRBV5-6, the J call TRBJ2-7, with a weak D call TRBD1 (5 bases). Trimming took off 2 bases at V and 2 bases at J, with 8 bases between the two ends. Looked up from germline, CDR1 is SGHDT and CDR2 is YYEEEE. The CDR3 has 13 residues. The CDR3 sequence: CASSFQGPYEQYF. In DNA form, the CDR3 reads TGTGCCAGCAGCTTTCAGGGTCCCTACGAGCAGTACTTC.